The rows below give T cell receptor beta chains drawn from one sample of a study of beta chain features in type 1 diabetes. Sequencing used immunoSEQ multiplex PCR; TCRdb keeps in-frame clones, though not all of them. Among some 40,000 clones, roughly 49% were seen once, and the ten largest hold 0.6% to 0.85%. The sequenced sample consisted of central memory CD4+ T cells from blood. These receptors were obtained from a woman aged 18-30 years in good health. CDR3s include the opening cysteine and the closing phenylalanine or tryptophan. D genes are given only for firm matches. The size field is filled for only some rows; it gives once, few, many or a size class.

d_call clone_size j_call v_call cdr3_aa cdr3_nt
TRBD2 few TRBJ2-1 TRBV7-2 CASSGLAGVANEQFF TGTGCCAGCAGTGGACTAGCGGGAGTGGCCAATGAGCAGTTCTTC
NA NA TRBJ1-5 TRBV14 CASSEGRNQPQHF TGTGCCAGCAGCGAGGGCAGGAATCAGCCCCAGCATTTT
NA NA TRBJ2-7 TRBV10-2 CASSSRTPPYEQYF TGCGCCAGCAGTTCAAGGACACCGCCGTACGAGCAGTACTTC
NA NA TRBJ2-1 TRBV7-2 CASSPMSSYNEQFF TGTGCCAGCAGCCCGATGAGCTCCTACAATGAGCAGTTCTTC
NA NA TRBJ2-4 TRBV6-5 CASSYGGSGNIQYF TGTGCCAGCAGTTACGGGGGGTCGGGGAACATTCAGTACTTC
NA NA TRBJ2-7 TRBV2 CASRRPGAPYEQYF TGTGCCAGCAGGAGACCGGGAGCCCCCTACGAGCAGTACTTC
NA few TRBJ1-2 TRBV25-1 CASSEYSAGAYGYTF TGTGCCAGCAGTGAATATTCGGCAGGGGCCTATGGCTACACCTTC
TRBD2 many TRBJ2-1 TRBV10-3 CAISPLSGNYNEQFF TGTGCCATTTCCCCTCTTAGCGGGAACTACAATGAGCAGTTCTTC
NA NA TRBJ2-5 TRBV6-4 CASSDPLQETQYF TGTGCCAGCAGTGACCCCCTCCAAGAGACCCAGTACTTC
NA NA TRBJ1-2 TRBV18 CASSSSQDSLTYGYTF TGTGCCAGCTCATCCTCCCAGGACAGCCTTACCTATGGCTACACCTTC
NA NA TRBJ1-2 TRBV6-5 CAIMTRKANYGYTF TGTGCCATCATGACACGGAAGGCAAACTATGGCTACACCTTC
NA NA TRBJ2-1 TRBV19 CASSYWGPRYNEQFF TGTGCCAGTAGTTATTGGGGGCCCCGCTACAATGAGCAGTTCTTC
NA few TRBJ2-7 TRBV21-1 CASSKGLAEKGRSLEQYF TGTGCCAGCAGCAAGGGACTAGCGGAGAAAGGGCGTAGCCTCGAGCAGTACTTC
NA NA TRBJ1-1 TRBV25-1 CASIEGGNREAFF TGTGCCAGCATCGAAGGGGGAAACAGGGAAGCTTTCTTT
NA few TRBJ2-5 TRBV7-8 CASSPGRGAKRETQYF TGTGCCAGCAGCCCGGGGAGGGGGGCAAAGAGAGAGACCCAGTACTTC
TRBD2 NA TRBJ2-1 TRBV30 CAWSPPGLAAFGEQFF TGTGCCTGGAGTCCTCCCGGGCTAGCGGCCTTCGGTGAGCAGTTCTTC
NA NA TRBJ2-1 TRBV2 CASSARTVNEQFF TGTGCCAGCAGTGCTAGGACTGTGAATGAGCAGTTCTTC
NA NA TRBJ1-1 TRBV7-2 CASTIQPNTEAFF TGTGCCAGCACCATACAGCCGAACACTGAAGCTTTCTTT
NA NA TRBJ2-7 TRBV28 CASFTRSSYEQYF TGTGCTAGCTTTACAAGGAGCTCCTACGAGCAGTACTTC
TRBD1 few TRBJ2-4 TRBV2 CASRKDRGNIQYF TGTGCCAGCAGAAAGGACAGGGGAAACATTCAGTACTTC
TRBD2 NA TRBJ2-1 TRBV11-2 CASSAGEGQSYNEQFF TGTGCCAGCAGCGCCGGGGAGGGCCAGTCCTACAATGAGCAGTTCTTC
NA NA TRBJ1-6 TRBV7-3 CASSPQVGANSPLHF TGTGCCAGCAGCCCCCAGGTGGGGGCTAATTCACCCCTCCACTTT
NA NA TRBJ2-5 TRBV30 CAWNRDGFSETQYF TGTGCCTGGAATCGAGATGGTTTTTCGGAGACCCAGTACTTC
TRBD1 NA TRBJ1-1 TRBV11-1 CASSRDREATEAFF TGTGCCAGCAGCAGGGACAGGGAAGCGACTGAAGCTTTCTTT
NA NA TRBJ1-2 TRBV30 CAWRDRANYGYTF TGTGCCTGGAGGGACAGAGCTAACTATGGCTACACCTTC
TRBD1 NA TRBJ2-1 TRBV10-3 CATATGTGVNEQFF TGTGCCACCGCAACCGGGACAGGGGTGAATGAGCAGTTCTTC
TRBD2 NA TRBJ2-5 TRBV19 CASSISGTATETQYF TGTGCCAGTAGTATTAGCGGGACGGCAACGGAGACCCAGTACTTC
TRBD1 few TRBJ1-5 TRBV23-1 CASSPWSLEKRQGRIYSNQPQHF TGCGCCAGCAGTCCTTGGTCTCTCGAAAAACGACAGGGGCGGATATATAGCAATCAGCCCCAGCATTTT
TRBD2 NA TRBJ2-2 TRBV19 CASSIVAGSHTGELFF TGTGCCAGTAGTATCGTAGCGGGAAGTCACACCGGGGAGCTGTTTTTT
TRBD2 NA TRBJ2-1 TRBV5-4 CASSLATGGAYNEQFF TGTGCCAGCAGCTTGGCCACGGGAGGAGCCTACAATGAGCAGTTCTTC
TRBD1 NA TRBJ2-3 TRBV5-1 CASSWTGDTDTQYF TGCGCCAGCAGCTGGACAGGAGACACAGATACGCAGTATTTT